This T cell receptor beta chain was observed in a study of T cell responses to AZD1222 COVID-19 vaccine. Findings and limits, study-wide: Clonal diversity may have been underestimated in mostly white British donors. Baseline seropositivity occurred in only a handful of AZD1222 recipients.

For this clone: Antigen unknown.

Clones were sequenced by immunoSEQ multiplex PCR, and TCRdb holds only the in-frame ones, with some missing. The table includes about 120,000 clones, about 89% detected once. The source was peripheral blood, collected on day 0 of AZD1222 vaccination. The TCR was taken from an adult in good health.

The CDR3 is CASSRDSNQPQHF. The CDR3 coding sequence is TGTGCCAGCAGCCGGGACAGCAATCAGCCCCAGCATTTT. The genes are TRBV7-8 and TRBJ1-5, with D possibly being TRBD1 (5 bases). CDR1 is SGHVS and CDR2 is FQNEAQ in the germline V gene. CDR3 length: 13 amino acids. V shed 5 bases and J shed 1 base, with 6 bases lying between them. The variable domain in full, completed from reference TRBV7-8 and TRBJ1-5, reads GAGVSQSPRYKVAKRGQDVALRCDPISGHVSLFWYQQALGQGPEFLTYFQNEAQLDKSGLPSDRFFAERPEGSVSTLKIQRTQQEDSAVYLCASSRDSNQPQHFGDGTRLSIL.